The T cell receptor beta chain under discussion was sequenced for a study of OX40 agonist ivuxolimab in advanced cancers. The wider study: Ivuxolimab, which is an agonistic anti-OX40 (CD134) antibody, was administered to the patients. Notes on the study in general: Clonal expansion was seen in CD4+ and CD8+ blood T cells by week 6 at 0.1 to 3.0 mg/kg.

Measured with immunoSEQ multiplex PCR; TCRdb has only the in-frame clones, and not every one. There are approximately 58,000 clones in the sample; roughly 84% occur only once, and roughly 4.4% lies in the top ten. Germline lookup yields CDR1 SGHVS and CDR2 FNYEAQ. The V gene end was trimmed by 6 bases and the J gene end by 5 bases; junction bases not matched to a gene: 11. The CDR3 has 15 residues. Regarding this clone: Its specificity is not known.

J is TRBJ2-3 and V is TRBV7-6; 7 nucleotides line up with TRBD2. This clonotype was obtained from an adult with an advanced solid tumor such as melanoma, head and neck, liver or kidney cancer. Here the sequenced sample was CD4+ or CD8+ T cells sorted from blood, taken in a trial of the OX40 agonist ivuxolimab. Written as DNA, the CDR3 is TGTGCCAGCAGGGGACTAAAATCTTCGGGAGATACGCAGTATTTT. Protein product: CASRGLKSSGDTQYF.